The present T cell receptor beta chain was sequenced within a study of CD8+ T cells in alopecia areata. Both peripheral blood and punch biopsies of lesional scalp skin were obtained from patients who had alopecia areata. Sequencing relied on a cDNA template that was reverse transcribed from extracted RNA. TCRdb's table, derived via immunoSEQ multiplex PCR, lists solely in-frame clones and lacks some. The sample includes about 200,000 clones, around 62% of them seen just once. The germline CDR1 and CDR2 sequences are GTSNPN and SVGIG (reference sequence). V lost 7 bases to trimming and J lost 5 bases; unmatched junction nucleotides: 8. This CDR3 comprises 14 residues. This clone was seen a single time. What it binds is unknown. Study-level findings and limits: Patients shared TCRs less clearly than mice did, possibly owing to HLA. Resident alphabeta T-cell populations of normal skin are likewise subject to sequencing in scalp samples.

The sequence was obtained from a human donor with alopecia areata. The chain uses TRBV30 and TRBJ1-5, with TRBD1 matching 10 bases. The material sequenced was CD4+ T cells sorted from blood, taken at week 0. CDR3 amino acids: CAYSGTGAYQPQHF. CDR3 sequence (DNA): TGTGCCTATTCCGGGACAGGGGCCTATCAGCCCCAGCATTTT.